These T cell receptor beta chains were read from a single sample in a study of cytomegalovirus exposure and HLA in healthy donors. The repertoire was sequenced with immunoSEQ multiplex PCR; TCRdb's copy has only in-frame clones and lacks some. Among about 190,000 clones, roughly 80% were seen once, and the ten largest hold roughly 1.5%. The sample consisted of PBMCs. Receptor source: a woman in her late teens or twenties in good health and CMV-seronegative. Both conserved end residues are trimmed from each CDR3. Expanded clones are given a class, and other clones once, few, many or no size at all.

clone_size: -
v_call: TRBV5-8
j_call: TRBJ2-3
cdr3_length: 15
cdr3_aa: ASSLAQTSGGKDTQY

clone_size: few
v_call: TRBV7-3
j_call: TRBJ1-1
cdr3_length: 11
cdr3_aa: ASSSGRNTEAF

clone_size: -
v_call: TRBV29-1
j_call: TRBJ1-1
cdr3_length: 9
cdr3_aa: SAEAPTEAF

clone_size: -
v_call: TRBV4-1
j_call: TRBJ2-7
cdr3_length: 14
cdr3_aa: ASSQGGLAGNYEQY

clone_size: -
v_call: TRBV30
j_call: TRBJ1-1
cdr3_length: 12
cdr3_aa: AWTGQGMNTEAF

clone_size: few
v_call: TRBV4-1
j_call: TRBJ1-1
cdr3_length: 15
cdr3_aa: ASSQEENRGLNTEAF

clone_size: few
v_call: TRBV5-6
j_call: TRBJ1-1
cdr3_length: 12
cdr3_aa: ASSLVQGGTEAF

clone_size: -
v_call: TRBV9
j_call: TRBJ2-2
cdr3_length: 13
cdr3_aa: ASDSQDFDTGELF

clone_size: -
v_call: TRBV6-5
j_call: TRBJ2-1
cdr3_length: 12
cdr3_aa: ATRPSGGRGEQF

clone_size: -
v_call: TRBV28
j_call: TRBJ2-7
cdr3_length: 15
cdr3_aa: ASSFPSGTGDTYEQY

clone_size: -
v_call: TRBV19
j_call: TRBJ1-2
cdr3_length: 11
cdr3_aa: ASSMGPRGGYT

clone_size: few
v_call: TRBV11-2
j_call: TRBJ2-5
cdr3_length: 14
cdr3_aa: ASSPPSLTDGAAQY

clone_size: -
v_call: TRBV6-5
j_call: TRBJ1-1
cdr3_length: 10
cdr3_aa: ASSKETGEAF

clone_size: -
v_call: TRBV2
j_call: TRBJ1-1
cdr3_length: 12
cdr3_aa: ASTIQKLNTEAF

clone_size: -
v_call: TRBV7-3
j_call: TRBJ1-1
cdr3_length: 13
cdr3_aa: ASSPLTGLNTEAF

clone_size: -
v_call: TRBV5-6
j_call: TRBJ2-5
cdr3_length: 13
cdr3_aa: ASSFPTSGGETQY

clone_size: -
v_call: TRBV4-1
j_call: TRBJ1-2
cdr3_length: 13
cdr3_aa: ASSQQLGVGYGYT

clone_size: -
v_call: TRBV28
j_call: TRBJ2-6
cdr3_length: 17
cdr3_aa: ASSPISGGDVSGANVLT

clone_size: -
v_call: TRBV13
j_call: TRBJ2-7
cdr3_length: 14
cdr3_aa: ASSLAGQGANYEQY

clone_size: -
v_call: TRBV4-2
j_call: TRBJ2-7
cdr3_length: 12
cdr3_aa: ASSPGTATYEQY

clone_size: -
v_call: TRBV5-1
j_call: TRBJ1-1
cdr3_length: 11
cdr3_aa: ASSWAGNTEAF

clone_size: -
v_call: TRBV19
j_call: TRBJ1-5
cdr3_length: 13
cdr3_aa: ASATGGGYSQPQH

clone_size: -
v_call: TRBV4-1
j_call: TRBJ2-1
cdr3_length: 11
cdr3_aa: ASSPRGSNEQF

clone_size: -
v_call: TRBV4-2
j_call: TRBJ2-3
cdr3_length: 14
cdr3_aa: ASSPGLAGATDTQY

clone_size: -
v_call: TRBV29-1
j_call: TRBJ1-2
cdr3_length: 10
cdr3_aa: SVGPGLHGYT

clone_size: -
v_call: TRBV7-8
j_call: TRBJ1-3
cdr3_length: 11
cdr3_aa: ASRSDRTDTIY

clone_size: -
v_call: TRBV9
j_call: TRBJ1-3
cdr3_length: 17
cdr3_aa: ASSPTGLANPGLGNTIY

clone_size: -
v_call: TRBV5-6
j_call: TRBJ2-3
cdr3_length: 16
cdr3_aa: ASSSGLAGGPVTDTQY